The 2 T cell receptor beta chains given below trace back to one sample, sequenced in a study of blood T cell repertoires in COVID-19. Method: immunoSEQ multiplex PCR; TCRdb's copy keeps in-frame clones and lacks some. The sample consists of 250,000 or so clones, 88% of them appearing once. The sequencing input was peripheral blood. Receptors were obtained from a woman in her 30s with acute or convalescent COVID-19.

The chain's CDR3 is CASSIGTSGSRPDTQYF. The CDR3 coding sequence is TGTGCCAGTAGTATCGGGACTAGCGGGAGTCGCCCAGATACGCAGTATTTT. The gene calls are TRBV19 and TRBJ2-3; TRBD2 matches at 14 bases. The CDR3 length is 17 residues. CDR1 LNHDA and CDR2 SQIVND come from the germline V gene (reference sequence). V trimming: 3 bases; J trimming: 4 bases; junction bases outside the gene matches: 6.

The CDR3, as DNA: TGTGCCAGCAGCCCGGGACAATATGGAGGCTACGAGCAGTACTTC. Translating it yields CASSPGQYGGYEQYF. This chain uses TRBV14 with TRBJ2-7; tentative D call: TRBD1 (6 bases). Trimming took 4 bases from V and 3 from J, leaving 16 bases between them. Germline lookup yields CDR1 SGHDN and CDR2 FVKESK. This CDR3 is 15 amino acids long.